This T cell receptor beta chain was identified in a study of technical replicates of blood from four donors. The method was immunoSEQ multiplex PCR; TCRdb's version includes in-frame clones alone and lacks a portion of them. Of about 73,000 clones listed, roughly nine tenths are singletons. The source material was PBMCs. This receptor was identified in a human donor in good health. Some clones in this sample may be carry-over from other donors' samples.

The CDR3 sequence is CSVPERRSGATNEQFF. CDR3 in DNA: TGCAGCGTCCCCGAGAGGAGGAGCGGGGCAACGAATGAGCAGTTCTTC. The chain recombines TRBV29-1 with TRBJ2-1; 7 bases map to TRBD2. Trimming at V came to 6 bases and at J to 7 bases, leaving 18 bases not matched to a gene. The CDR3 has 16 amino acids. Looked up from germline, CDR1 is SQVTM and CDR2 is ANQGSEA.